The rows below give T cell receptor beta chains drawn from one sample of a study of identical twins. TCRdb passed the 5' RACE reads through MiXCR, listing each CDR3 protein once. The data show around 470,000 distinct CDR3 sequences, 14% seen once. This sample was also put to use in a study of yellow fever vaccine responses in identical twins.

Sequencing used CD4+ T cells sorted from blood. Receptor source: a woman under 30 in good health. Both conserved end residues are part of each CDR3. D genes are given only for firm matches. Where a row states a size, it is once, few, many or the class of an expanded clone; other rows omit it.

V,size,D,J,CDR3,DNA
TRBV11-2,few,TRBD2,TRBJ2-3,CASSFHPLAGGTDTQYF,TGTGCCAGCAGCTTCCATCCCTTAGCGGGGGGCACAGATACGCAGTATTTT
TRBV27,few,NA,TRBJ2-7,CASSARTADRSYEQYF,TGTGCCAGCAGTGCACGGACGGCCGACCGGAGCTACGAGCAGTACTTC
TRBV29-1,few,TRBD1,TRBJ2-5,CSVTTATGNQETQYF,TGCAGCGTCACAACTGCGACAGGGAACCAAGAGACCCAGTACTTC
TRBV18,NA,NA,TRBJ2-7,CASSPAMTYEQYF,TGTGCCAGCTCCCCGGCGATGACCTACGAGCAGTACTTC
TRBV6-4,NA,TRBD2,TRBJ2-2,CASSDKTAGGSSGELFF,TGTGCCAGCAGTGACAAGACAGCGGGGGGGTCCTCCGGGGAGCTGTTTTTT
TRBV7-9,NA,NA,TRBJ1-1,CSVFGGVTEAFF,TGTTCAGTCTTCGGTGGTGTCACTGAAGCTTTCTTT
TRBV29-1,NA,NA,TRBJ2-6,CSVEELGSGANVLTF,TGCAGCGTTGAAGAACTTGGCTCTGGGGCCAACGTCCTGACTTTC
TRBV4-1,few,TRBD1,TRBJ2-7,CASSLPGQGIREQYF,TGCGCCAGCAGCCTTCCGGGACAGGGAATTCGCGAGCAGTACTTC
TRBV5-1,few,TRBD2,TRBJ2-3,CASSSGLAGGGGTDTQYF,TGCGCCAGCAGCTCAGGACTAGCGGGGGGCGGGGGCACAGATACGCAGTATTTT
TRBV5-1,NA,NA,TRBJ2-7,CASSIRVSGLGGHEQYF,TGCGCCAGCAGCATCCGAGTTTCAGGGCTCGGAGGCCACGAGCAGTACTTC
TRBV12-3/TRBV12-4,NA,TRBD1,TRBJ2-5,CASSTGTGEQETQYF,TGTGCCAGCAGCACCGGGACAGGGGAACAAGAGACCCAGTACTTC
TRBV11-2,NA,NA,TRBJ2-7,CASSLVAHYEQYF,TGTGCCAGCAGCTTAGTCGCCCACTACGAGCAGTACTTC
TRBV5-1,few,TRBD1,TRBJ2-3,CASSLYTGADTQYF,TGCGCCAGCAGCTTGTATACAGGGGCAGATACGCAGTATTTT
TRBV3-1,NA,NA,TRBJ1-2,CASSPADPRRGYTF,TGTGCCAGCAGCCCAGCCGACCCAAGGCGGGGCTACACCTTC
TRBV28,few,TRBD1,TRBJ1-5,CASTTQGASNQPQHF,TGTGCCAGCACCACACAGGGGGCGAGCAATCAGCCCCAGCATTTT
TRBV7-3,NA,NA,TRBJ2-2,CASSLSNGNTGELFF,TGTGCCAGCAGCTTAAGTAATGGGAACACCGGGGAGCTGTTTTTT
TRBV12-3/TRBV12-4,NA,TRBD2,TRBJ2-2,CASSLSRTSYYTGELFF,TGTGCCAGCAGTTTATCGAGGACTAGCTATTACACCGGGGAGCTGTTTTTT
TRBV7-7,NA,NA,TRBJ2-1,CASSLAVGFEQFF,TGTGCTAGCAGCTTAGCGGTGGGGTTTGAGCAGTTCTTC
TRBV5-1,NA,TRBD1,TRBJ2-6,CASSLFGTGGQTGANVLTF,TGCGCCAGCAGCTTGTTTGGGACAGGGGGCCAAACTGGGGCCAACGTCCTGACTTTC
TRBV7-2,few,NA,TRBJ2-1,CASSPPPTGLGKGEQFF,TGTGCCAGCAGCCCTCCGCCGACCGGACTGGGGAAGGGTGAGCAGTTCTTC
TRBV7-3,NA,NA,TRBJ1-2,CASSLIASTYGYTF,TGTGCCAGCAGCTTAATCGCCAGCACATATGGCTACACCTTC
TRBV28,NA,TRBD2,TRBJ2-1,CASSRTSGSEQFF,TGTGCCAGCAGTAGGACTAGCGGGAGTGAGCAGTTCTTC
TRBV7-9,few,NA,TRBJ2-7,CASSSVVQTYEQYF,TGTGCCAGCAGCTCCGTAGTCCAGACCTACGAGCAGTACTTC
TRBV7-9,few,NA,TRBJ2-2,CASSLALPLGELFF,TGTGCCAGCAGCTTAGCGCTCCCGTTGGGGGAGCTGTTTTTT
TRBV7-9,NA,TRBD2,TRBJ2-3,CASSTTGGRADTQYF,TGTGCCAGCTCTACAACGGGAGGGAGGGCAGATACGCAGTATTTT
TRBV11-2,NA,TRBD1,TRBJ2-3,CASSLDGGQAGNTQYF,TGTGCCAGCAGCTTAGATGGGGGACAGGCTGGCAATACGCAGTATTTT
TRBV6-1,NA,NA,TRBJ2-1,CASSEAWEQFF,TGTGCCAGCAGTGAAGCCTGGGAGCAGTTCTTC
TRBV20-1,NA,TRBD2,TRBJ2-7,CSASLRLAGRYEQYF,TGCAGTGCTAGCCTTAGACTAGCGGGGAGATACGAGCAGTACTTC
TRBV3-1,many,NA,TRBJ2-5,CASSQEEKTFIETQYF,TGTGCCAGCAGCCAAGAAGAGAAGACATTTATCGAGACCCAGTACTTC
TRBV11-1,NA,TRBD1,TRBJ2-7,CASSRGQGNYEQYF,TGTGCCAGCAGCCGAGGACAGGGGAACTACGAGCAGTACTTC
TRBV12-5,NA,NA,TRBJ2-1,CASGSGKLALYNEQFF,TGTGCTAGTGGTTCGGGGAAACTAGCCCTCTACAATGAGCAGTTCTTC
TRBV20-1,NA,NA,TRBJ2-2,CSAARRAVDTGELFF,TGCAGTGCTGCACGGCGGGCAGTCGACACCGGGGAGCTGTTTTTT
TRBV15,few,NA,TRBJ2-7,CATSRETTQYEQYF,TGTGCCACCAGCAGAGAAACAACCCAATACGAGCAGTACTTC
TRBV3-1,NA,TRBD2,TRBJ2-7,CASSQAGLAGGLYEQYF,TGTGCCAGCAGCCAAGCAGGACTAGCGGGAGGTCTCTACGAGCAGTACTTC
TRBV9,few,NA,TRBJ2-5,CASSVGPWETQYF,TGTGCCAGCAGCGTAGGTCCTTGGGAGACCCAGTACTTC
TRBV6-2/TRBV6-3,NA,NA,TRBJ1-2,CASRQTGAYGYTF,TGTGCCAGCAGGCAAACAGGAGCCTATGGCTACACCTTC
TRBV5-1,many,NA,TRBJ1-4,CASRKGSTNEKLFF,TGCGCCAGCCGAAAGGGGTCAACTAATGAAAAACTGTTTTTT
TRBV20-1,NA,TRBD2,TRBJ2-1,CSARALGGDNEQFF,TGCAGTGCTAGAGCCCTGGGGGGGGACAATGAGCAGTTCTTC
TRBV25-1,NA,NA,TRBJ2-3,CASSDARADTQYF,TGTGCCAGCAGTGACGCGAGGGCAGATACGCAGTATTTT
TRBV20-1,NA,NA,TRBJ2-7,CSARDRGTRYYEQYF,TGCAGTGCTAGAGATAGAGGGACAAGGTACTACGAGCAGTACTTC
TRBV9,few,TRBD2,TRBJ2-1,CASSVGTSGVNYNEQFF,TGTGCCAGCAGCGTAGGTACTAGCGGGGTGAACTACAATGAGCAGTTCTTC
TRBV7-9,NA,NA,TRBJ2-7,CASSFLGSTYEQYF,TGTGCCAGCAGCTTCCTGGGTTCTACCTACGAGCAGTACTTC
TRBV10-3,NA,TRBD1,TRBJ1-5,CAISEQQGVHQPQHF,TGTGCCATCAGTGAGCAACAGGGGGTCCATCAGCCCCAGCATTTT
TRBV11-2,few,NA,TRBJ1-5,CASSPLEGGVDQPQHF,TGTGCCAGCAGCCCGCTCGAGGGAGGGGTGGATCAGCCCCAGCATTTT
TRBV12-3/TRBV12-4,few,TRBD2,TRBJ2-2,CANGKTSGNGELFF,TGTGCCAACGGAAAGACTAGCGGGAACGGGGAGCTGTTTTTT
TRBV7-2,NA,TRBD2,TRBJ2-3,CASSASGGRTDTQYF,TGTGCCAGCAGCGCCTCGGGCGGGAGGACCGATACGCAGTATTTT
TRBV18,few,TRBD1,TRBJ2-5,CASSPTGMETQYF,TGTGCCAGCTCACCGACAGGGATGGAGACCCAGTACTTC
TRBV20-1,NA,NA,TRBJ1-5,CSARDTSGNQPQHF,TGCAGTGCTAGGGACACTAGTGGCAATCAGCCCCAGCATTTT
TRBV30,many,NA,TRBJ2-7,CAWRKGMNSYEQYF,TGTGCCTGGAGGAAGGGAATGAACTCCTACGAGCAGTACTTC
TRBV21-1,NA,NA,TRBJ1-2,CASSTNTEDYGYTF,TGTGCCAGCAGCACAAACACAGAAGACTATGGCTACACCTTC
TRBV5-5,NA,NA,TRBJ2-7,CASSIALSYEQYF,TGTGCCAGCAGCATAGCACTTTCCTACGAGCAGTACTTC
TRBV20-1,few,NA,TRBJ2-3,CSAPGTPVLADTQYF,TGCAGTGCTCCCGGAACGCCGGTTTTGGCAGATACGCAGTATTTT
TRBV9,few,NA,TRBJ1-5,CASSVDLGNQPQHF,TGTGCCAGCAGCGTAGATCTCGGCAATCAGCCCCAGCATTTT